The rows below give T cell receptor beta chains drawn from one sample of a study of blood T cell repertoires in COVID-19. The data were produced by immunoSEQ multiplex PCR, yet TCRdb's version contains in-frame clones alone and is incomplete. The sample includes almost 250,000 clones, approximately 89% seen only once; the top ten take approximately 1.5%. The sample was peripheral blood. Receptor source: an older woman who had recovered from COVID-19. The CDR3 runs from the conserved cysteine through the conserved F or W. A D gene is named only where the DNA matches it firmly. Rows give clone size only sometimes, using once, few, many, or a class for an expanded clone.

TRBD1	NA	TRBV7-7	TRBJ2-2	CASSVRTGYGAGELFF	TGTGCTAGCAGCGTAAGGACAGGGTACGGCGCCGGGGAGCTGTTTTTT
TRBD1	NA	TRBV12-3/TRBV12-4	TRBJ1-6	CASRGQGHSPLHF	TGTGCCAGCAGAGGACAGGGGCATTCACCCCTCCACTTT
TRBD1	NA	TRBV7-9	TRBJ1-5	CASTGDRHQPQHF	TGTGCCTCTACAGGGGACAGGCATCAGCCCCAGCATTTT
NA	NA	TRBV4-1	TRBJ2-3	CASSQVGRMAGRDTQYF	TGCGCCAGCAGCCAAGTGGGACGGATGGCGGGGCGGGATACGCAGTATTTT
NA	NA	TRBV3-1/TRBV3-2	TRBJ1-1	CASSQRQGMGFF	TGTGCCAGCAGCCAGCGGCAGGGGATGGGTTTCTTT
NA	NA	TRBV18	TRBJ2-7	CASSPPAGSYEQYF	TGTGCCAGCTCACCACCGGCAGGATCCTACGAGCAGTACTTC
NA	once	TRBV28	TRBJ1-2	CASKTVNYGYTF	TGTGCCAGCAAAACAGTTAACTATGGCTACACCTTC
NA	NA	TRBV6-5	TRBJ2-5	CASSYPQGGGETQYF	TGTGCCAGCAGTTACCCCCAGGGAGGTGGAGAGACCCAGTACTTC
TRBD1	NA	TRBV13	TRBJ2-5	CASSLSRGQETQYF	TGTGCCAGCAGCTTGTCCAGGGGGCAAGAGACCCAGTACTTC
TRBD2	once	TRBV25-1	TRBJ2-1	CASRAGGAYNEQFF	TGTGCCAGCAGGGCGGGGGGCGCGTACAATGAGCAGTTCTTC
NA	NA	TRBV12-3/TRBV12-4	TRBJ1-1	CASSFGKNTEAFF	TGTGCCAGCAGTTTCGGTAAGAACACTGAAGCTTTCTTT
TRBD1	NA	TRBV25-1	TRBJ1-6	CASGTGSPNSPLHF	TGTGCCAGCGGGACAGGGAGTCCTAATTCACCCCTCCACTTT
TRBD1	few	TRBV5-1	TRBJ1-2	CASSSRDRGANYGYTF	TGCGCCAGCAGCAGCCGGGACAGGGGAGCTAACTATGGCTACACCTTC
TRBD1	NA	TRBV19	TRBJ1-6	CASSMAGQDNSPLHF	TGTGCCAGTAGTATGGCGGGACAGGATAATTCACCCCTCCACTTT
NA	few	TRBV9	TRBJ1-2	CASSVGVIPYGYTF	TGTGCCAGCAGCGTCGGGGTGATACCCTATGGCTACACCTTC
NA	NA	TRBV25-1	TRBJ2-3	CASNSQLAFVQYF	TGTGCCAGCAACTCGCAACTAGCTTTTGTGCAGTATTTT
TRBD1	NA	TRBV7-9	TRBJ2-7	CASSHGTGRTRFEQYF	TGTGCCAGCAGCCACGGGACAGGTAGGACCAGATTTGAGCAGTACTTC
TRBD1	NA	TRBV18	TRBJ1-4	CASSHVDRGSFANEKLFF	TGTGCCAGCTCACACGTCGACAGGGGGAGTTTTGCTAATGAAAAACTGTTTTTT
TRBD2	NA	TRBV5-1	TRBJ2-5	CASSLVFSGGEDSKTQYF	TGCGCCAGCAGCTTGGTATTCAGCGGGGGGGAGGATAGTAAGACCCAGTACTTC
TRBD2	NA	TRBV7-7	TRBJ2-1	CASSPGTSLDEQFF	TGTGCTAGCAGCCCCGGGACTAGCTTGGATGAGCAGTTCTTC
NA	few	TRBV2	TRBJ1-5	CASSEGSTKDQPQHF	TGTGCCAGCAGTGAAGGGAGCACCAAAGATCAGCCCCAGCATTTT
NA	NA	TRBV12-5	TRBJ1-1	CASGQQGSSTEAFF	TGTGCTAGTGGGCAACAGGGTAGTAGCACTGAAGCTTTCTTT
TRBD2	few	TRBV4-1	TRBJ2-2	CASSPRGANTGELFF	TGCGCCAGCAGCCCACGGGGGGCGAACACCGGGGAGCTGTTTTTT
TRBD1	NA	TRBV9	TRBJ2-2	CASSVERGRIAGELFF	TGTGCCAGCAGCGTAGAGAGGGGGCGAATAGCCGGGGAGCTGTTTTTT
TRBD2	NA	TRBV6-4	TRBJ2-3	CASSLAGDTDTQYF	TGTGCCAGCTCACTAGCGGGGGACACAGATACGCAGTATTTT
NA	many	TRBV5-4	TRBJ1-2	CASSLVGSYTF	TGTGCCAGCAGCTTGGTCGGTAGCTACACCTTC
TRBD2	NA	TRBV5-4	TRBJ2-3	CASSKGLATDTQYF	TGTGCCAGCAGCAAGGGACTAGCGACAGATACGCAGTATTTT
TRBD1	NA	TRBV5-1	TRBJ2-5	CASSWDRGRRVKETQYF	TGCGCCAGCAGCTGGGACAGGGGGCGAAGAGTGAAAGAGACCCAGTACTTC